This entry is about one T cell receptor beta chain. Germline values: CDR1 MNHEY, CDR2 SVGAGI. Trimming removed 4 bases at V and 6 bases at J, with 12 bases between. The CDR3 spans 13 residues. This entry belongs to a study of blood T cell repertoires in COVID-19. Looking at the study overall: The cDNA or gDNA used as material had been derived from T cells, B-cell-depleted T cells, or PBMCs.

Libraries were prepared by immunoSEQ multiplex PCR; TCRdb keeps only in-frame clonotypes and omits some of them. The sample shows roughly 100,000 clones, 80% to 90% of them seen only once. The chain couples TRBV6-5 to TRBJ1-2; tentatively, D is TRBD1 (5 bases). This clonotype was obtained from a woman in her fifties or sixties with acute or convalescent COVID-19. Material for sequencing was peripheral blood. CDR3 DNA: TGTGCCAGCAGTTGGTCGCAGGGTAATGGCTACACCTTC. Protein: CASSWSQGNGYTF.